The T cell receptor beta chain under discussion was sequenced for a study of beta chain features in type 1 diabetes. At the level of the study: All samples yielded some 110 million examined sorted cells.

Reverse transcribing all isolated RNA meant expressed TCRB transcripts were sequenced. The average read count of naive, central memory and regulatory T cell samples was around 3.8 million. The table came from immunoSEQ multiplex PCR; TCRdb's copy has only in-frame clones and leaves some out. The sample has approximately 380,000 clones; about 15% are singletons. The germline CDR1 and CDR2 sequences are SGDLS and YYNGEE. With 2 bases removed from V and 1 base from J, the gap between germline ends came to 18 bases. The CDR3 extends over 17 amino acids. The rearrangement uses TRBV9 and TRBJ1-1; tentative D call: TRBD1 (5 bases). Sequenced input: naive CD4+ T cells from blood. The receptor comes from a woman aged 18-30 years in good health. The CDR3 is CASSVRDYDVQNTEAFF. The CDR3, as DNA: TGTGCCAGCAGCGTCCGGGACTACGACGTTCAGAACACTGAAGCTTTCTTT.